This T cell receptor beta chain was obtained from a study of CD8+ T cells in alopecia areata. Study at large: Tofacitinib was given for 6 to 18 months, then stopped for 6 months.

The CDR3 runs 17 residues. V was trimmed by 2 bases and J by 7 bases, leaving 22 bases between them. Germline-derived CDR1 and CDR2 are SGHRS and YFSETQ. Samples from alopecia areata patients were lesional scalp punch biopsies and peripheral blood. The table lists this clone with a count of one. Following RNA extraction, reverse transcription yielded cDNA that acted as the sequencing template. Measured with immunoSEQ multiplex PCR; TCRdb has only the in-frame clones, and not every one. The table has around 100,000 clones, roughly two fifths seen once. V usage is TRBV5-1 and J usage is TRBJ2-1, with D perhaps matching TRBD2 (6 bases). Sequenced sample: CD4+ T cells sorted from blood. The TCR sequence derives from a human donor with alopecia areata. The CDR3 loop is CASSFRSGGSSDNEQFF. In DNA, the CDR3 is TGCGCCAGCAGCTTCAGAAGTGGAGGGTCTTCGGATAATGAGCAGTTCTTC.